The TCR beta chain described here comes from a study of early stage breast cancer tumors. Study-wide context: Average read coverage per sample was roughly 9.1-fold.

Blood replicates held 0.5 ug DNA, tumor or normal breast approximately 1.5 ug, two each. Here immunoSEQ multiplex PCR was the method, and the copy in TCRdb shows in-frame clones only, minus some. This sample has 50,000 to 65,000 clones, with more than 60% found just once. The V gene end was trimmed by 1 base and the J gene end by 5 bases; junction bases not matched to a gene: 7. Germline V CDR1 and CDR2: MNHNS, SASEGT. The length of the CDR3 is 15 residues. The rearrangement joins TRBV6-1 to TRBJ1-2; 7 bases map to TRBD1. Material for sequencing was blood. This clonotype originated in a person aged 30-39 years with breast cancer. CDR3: CASSEELGQRYGYTF. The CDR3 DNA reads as TGTGCCAGCAGTGAAGAGTTGGGACAGAGATATGGCTACACCTTC.